This T cell receptor beta chain was sequenced in a study of STAT3 mutations in large granular lymphocyte leukemia. V trimming: 5 bases; J trimming: 0 bases; junction bases outside the gene matches: 8. Germline V gives CDR1 SEHNR, CDR2 FQNEAQ (reference sequence). The CDR3 length is 17 residues. Of note for this clone: The antigen is not known.

The study's findings and limits: Every T-cell large granular lymphocyte leukemia patient had at least one immunodominant TCR beta clonotype.

Repertoires were generated with immunoSEQ multiplex PCR, while TCRdb's copy carries only in-frame clones and drops some. This sample has under 9,500 clones, with roughly nine tenths found just once. This sequence joins TRBV7-9 and TRBJ2-2, with 8 bases lining up with TRBD1. The sample was peripheral blood mononuclear cells. The clonotype originates from a man in his 60s with T-cell large granular lymphocyte leukemia. Some clones in this sample may be carry-over from other donors' samples. The CDR3 coding sequence is TGTGCCAGCAGCAGAGGGGACAGGCCCTCGAACACCGGGGAGCTGTTTTTT. This encodes CASSRGDRPSNTGELFF.